One sample yielded the 28 T cell receptor beta chains listed below, sequenced in a study of a mutant IDH1 vaccine in newly diagnosed glioma. Time point specified: week 23, last vaccination. All doses held 300 ug of mutant IDH1 20-mer peptide, with topical imiquimod. Using immunoSEQ multiplex PCR, the repertoire was profiled, and TCRdb retains in-frame clones only, with some absent. The top ten hold roughly 18% of the sample, which has some 27,000 clones, approximately 80% seen once. These receptors' antigens are unknown. Sample: PBMCs, taken from a glioma patient whose treatment included an IDH1 peptide vaccine. The receptors shown here come from a woman aged 25 to 39 with glioma.

V is TRBV7-2 and J is TRBJ2-3, with D tentatively TRBD1 or TRBD2 (5 bases each). Trimming took 5 bases from V and 2 from J, leaving 14 bases between them. CDR3 size: 15 residues. Per germline, CDR1 SGHTA and CDR2 FQGNSA. DNA for the CDR3: TGTGCCAGCAGCATCGAGGGGAGCGACACAGATACGCAGTATTTT. Translated: CASSIEGSDTDTQYF. Full variable domain (missing parts from reference TRBV7-2 and TRBJ2-3): GAGVSQSPSNKVTEKGKDVELRCDPISGHTALYWYRQSLGQGLEFLIYFQGNSAPDKSGLPSDRFSAERTGGSVSTLTIQRTQQEDSAVYLCASSIEGSDTDTQYFGPGTRLTVL.

This clone has a single count. This chain joins TRBV4-1 and TRBJ1-1; D is unclear. CDR1 and CDR2 (germline): MGHRA, YSYEKL. The V end lost 6 bases, the J end lost 1 base, and 9 bases lay between the germline ends. CDR3 size: 13 residues. In DNA form, the CDR3 reads TGCGCCAGCAGTGCCTCTGAGAACACTGAAGCTTTCTTT. It encodes CASSASENTEAFF.

The chain links TRBV10-3 to TRBJ2-3; 8 bases are shared with TRBD2. The CDR3 is 14 residues long. V lost 2 bases to trimming and J lost 6 bases; unmatched junction nucleotides: 4. Germline CDR1 ENHRY, CDR2 SYGVKD. The CDR3 loop reads CAISERGGPDTQYF. CDR3 in DNA: TGTGCCATCAGTGAGCGGGGGGGCCCCGATACGCAGTATTTT.

V usage is TRBV27 and J usage is TRBJ1-6, with D possibly TRBD1 on 5 matching bases. The CDR3 covers 18 residues. The V gene lost 2 bases and the J gene lost 0 bases, with 14 bases spanning the gap. CDR1 is MNHEY and CDR2 is SMNVEV in the germline V gene (reference sequence). The CDR3 is CASSLRPGGSSYNSPLHF. The CDR3 region has the DNA TGTGCCAGCAGTTTACGGCCCGGGGGGAGCTCCTATAATTCACCCCTCCACTTT.

The chain combines TRBV25-1 with TRBJ1-2; a possible D gene is TRBD1 (5 bases). V lost 1 base and J 1 base, leaving 16 bases between the germline ends. This CDR3 has 17 residues. Germline CDR1 and CDR2: MGHDK and SYGVNS. CDR3 amino acids: CASSELTRGGINYGYTF. CDR3 nucleotides: TGTGCCAGCAGTGAATTGACCCGTGGGGGGATTAACTATGGCTACACCTTC.

The chain links TRBV5-1 to TRBJ2-2, with D perhaps matching TRBD1 or TRBD2 (5 bases each). Trimming took off 1 base at V and 6 bases at J, with 10 bases between the two ends. The CDR3 loop spans 14 amino acids. Germline CDR1 and CDR2: SGHRS and YFSETQ. The CDR3: CASSLPGGAGELFF. The CDR3 region has the DNA TGCGCCAGCAGCTTGCCTGGGGGTGCCGGGGAGCTGTTTTTT.

This clone occurred a few times. This chain links TRBV5-1 with TRBJ2-7; TRBD1 agrees at 10 bases. Germline V gene lookup returns CDR1 SGHRS and CDR2 YFSETQ. V lost 3 bases to trimming and J lost 6 bases; unmatched junction nucleotides: 12. The CDR3 has 16 residues. The CDR3 region is CASSSDPGTGAGEQYF. DNA of the CDR3: TGCGCCAGCAGCTCAGACCCCGGGACAGGGGCCGGCGAGCAGTACTTC.

The chain joins TRBV27 to TRBJ2-7; D might be TRBD2 (7 bases). The CDR3 consists of 15 residues. Germline V lookup: CDR1 MNHEY, CDR2 SMNVEV (reference sequence). The ends were cut back, 6 bases at V and 2 bases at J, with 17 bases in the middle. The CDR3 DNA reads TGTGCCAGCAGGGGGGGGGCAGGGAAGACCTACGAGCAGTACTTC. Its translation: CASRGGAGKTYEQYF.

The chain recombines TRBV4-3 with TRBJ2-1, with a tentative D call TRBD2 (5 bases). Looked up from germline, CDR1 is LGHNA and CDR2 is YSLEER. CDR3 size: 17 residues. V was pared by 0 bases and J by 0 bases, with 12 bases between. DNA for the CDR3: TGCGCCAGCAGCCAAGATCGGGGTAGCCTCTCCTACAATGAGCAGTTCTTC. Translated, it gives CASSQDRGSLSYNEQFF.

This sequence joins TRBV2 and TRBJ1-2, with D unclear. Germline loops: CDR1 SNHLY, CDR2 FYNNEI. There are 16 residues in the CDR3. The ends were cut back, 9 bases at V and 2 bases at J, with 22 bases in the middle. This chain's CDR3 is CASAKEKGIGNYGYTF. The DNA of the CDR3 is TGTGCCAGTGCCAAGGAGAAGGGAATAGGCAACTATGGCTACACCTTC. Supplemented by reference TRBV2 and TRBJ1-2, the full variable domain reads EPEVTQTPSHQVTQMGQEVILRCVPISNHLYFYWYRQILGQKVEFLVSFYNNEISEKSEIFDDQFSVERPDGSNFTLKIRSTKLEDSAMYFCASAKEKGIGNYGYTFGSGTRLTVV.

V usage is TRBV5-6 and J usage is TRBJ1-2; D is possibly TRBD1 (5 bases). The ends were cut back, 2 bases at V and 8 bases at J, with 7 bases in the middle. Germline V gene sequence: CDR1 SGHDT, CDR2 YYEEEE. The CDR3 totals 11 residues. The CDR3 sequence: CASSFRVGYTF. CDR3 nucleotide sequence: TGTGCCAGCAGCTTCAGGGTCGGCTACACCTTC.

This clone was seen a handful of times. This rearrangement joins TRBV5-1 to TRBJ2-3; D is perhaps TRBD2 (5 bases). V dropped 0 bases and J dropped 0 bases, with 11 bases sitting between them. This CDR3 region has 16 residues. The germline gives CDR1 SGHRS, CDR2 YFSETQ. This CDR3 reads CASSLVAGTSTDTQYF. The CDR3 DNA follows: TGCGCCAGCAGCTTGGTCGCGGGTACTAGCACAGATACGCAGTATTTT. The entire variable domain, with the rest obtained from reference TRBV5-1 and TRBJ2-3, is as follows: KAGVTQTPRYLIKTRGQQVTLSCSPISGHRSVSWYQQTPGQGLQFLFEYFSETQRNKGNFPGRFSGRQFSNSRSEMNVSTLELGDSALYLCASSLVAGTSTDTQYFGPGTRLTVL.

This chain links TRBV9 with TRBJ2-2; tentative D call: TRBD1 (5 bases). The germline V gene encodes CDR1 SGDLS and CDR2 YYNGEE. Trimming pared 3 bases from V and 0 bases from J, leaving 6 bases between. The CDR3 runs 14 residues. CDR3 coding DNA: TGTGCCAGCAGCGGACAGACGAACACCGGGGAGCTGTTTTTT. It is translated as CASSGQTNTGELFF.

The chain carries TRBV10-3 and TRBJ1-1; D is perhaps TRBD1 (5 bases). V was pared by 4 bases and J by 0 bases, with 12 bases between. CDR1 and CDR2 (germline): ENHRY, SYGVKD. The length of the CDR3 is 15 residues. CDR3 region: CAISAGLGLNTEAFF. The CDR3 DNA follows: TGTGCCATCAGTGCGGGGCTGGGCCTGAACACTGAAGCTTTCTTT.

V is TRBV10-2 and J is TRBJ1-2, with D hard to call. The CDR3 length is 12 residues. V lost 2 bases, J lost 8 bases, and 9 bases lay in between. Germline CDR1 and CDR2: WSHSY and SAAADI. CDR3 amino acids: CASSENGPGYTF. The CDR3 nucleotides are TGCGCCAGCAGTGAGAACGGGCCCGGCTACACCTTC.

This rearrangement joins TRBV30 to TRBJ1-1, with 9 bases lining up with TRBD1. The germline CDR1 and CDR2 sequences are GTSNPN and SVGIG (reference sequence). The V and J ends lost 0 bases and 11 bases, in that order; junction bases with no gene match: 13. The CDR3 is 15 residues long. This CDR3 reads CAWSVVGQGGEGAFF. CDR3 DNA sequence: TGTGCCTGGAGTGTAGTGGGACAGGGCGGGGAGGGCGCTTTCTTT.

V and J are TRBV5-6 and TRBJ1-3; D not certain. CDR1 and CDR2 from the germline V gene are SGHDT and YYEEEE. There are 16 residues in the CDR3. The V gene lost 0 bases and the J gene lost 0 bases, with 10 bases spanning the gap. As DNA, the CDR3 is TGTGCCAGCAGCTTGGTGAACTCCCCCTCTGGAAACACCATATATTTT. It yields the protein CASSLVNSPSGNTIYF.

The chain recombines TRBV5-1 with TRBJ2-2; 7 bases are shared with TRBD1. The CDR3 contains 13 residues. V trimming: 3 bases; J trimming: 6 bases; junction bases outside the gene matches: 2. The germline gives CDR1 SGHRS, CDR2 YFSETQ. The CDR3 coding sequence is TGCGCCAGCAGCTACACAGGGGCCGGGGAGCTGTTTTTT. Amino acids: CASSYTGAGELFF.

This clone has just a few counts. The same CDR3 can be traced to other DNA sequences in this sample. The chain joins TRBV19 to TRBJ1-6, with D unresolved. The germline V and J ends were trimmed by 7 bases and 0 bases, with 10 bases remaining between them. The V gene's germline CDR1 is LNHDA and CDR2 SQIVND (reference sequence). CDR3 length: 15 amino acids. The CDR3 reads CASMRRSSYNSPLHF. CDR3 in DNA: TGTGCCAGTATGAGACGGAGCTCCTATAATTCACCCCTCCACTTT. Drawing the rest from reference TRBV19 and TRBJ1-6, the complete variable domain is DGGITQSPKYLFRKEGQNVTLSCEQNLNHDAMYWYRQDPGQGLRLIYYSQIVNDFQKGDIAEGYSVSREKKESFPLTVTSAQKNPTAFYLCASMRRSSYNSPLHFGNGTRLTVT.

The chain recombines TRBV7-6 with TRBJ2-7; TRBD1 matches at 7 bases. The CDR3 length is 15 residues. CDR1 and CDR2 (germline): SGHVS, FNYEAQ. Unmatched junction bases numbered 5, after V lost 3 bases and J lost 0 bases. CDR3 coding DNA: TGTGCCAGCAGCTTCGATACAGGGGCCTCCTACGAGCAGTACTTC. This encodes CASSFDTGASYEQYF.

This chain uses TRBV9 with TRBJ2-7; D gene ambiguous. Trimming took off 3 bases at V and 0 bases at J, with 10 bases between the two ends. Germline CDR1 SGDLS, CDR2 YYNGEE. The length of the CDR3 is 14 residues. The CDR3 DNA reads as TGTGCCAGCAGCGAGGCAGCCAACTCCTACGAGCAGTACTTC. Translated: CASSEAANSYEQYF.

The gene calls are TRBV6-6 and TRBJ1-4; a possible D gene is TRBD1 (5 bases). V lost 5 bases, J lost 7 bases, and 14 bases lay in between. Germline V gene sequence: CDR1 MNHNY, CDR2 SVGAGI (reference sequence). The CDR3 covers 14 residues. The CDR3 here is CASSRGLGGEKLFF. In nucleotides, the CDR3 is TGTGCCAGCAGTAGAGGACTGGGGGGTGAAAAACTGTTTTTT.

This chain uses TRBV6-6 with TRBJ1-2, with unresolved D. V lost 8 bases to trimming and J lost 4 bases, with 14 bases between them. The CDR3 covers 13 residues. Germline-derived CDR1 and CDR2 are MNHNY and SVGAGI (reference sequence). Here the CDR3 DNA reads TGTGCCAGCGCGCAGGAGGGTGGCTATGGCTACACCTTC. Translated: CASAQEGGYGYTF.

CDR3 amino acids: CASSEYRGLSPLHF. Written as DNA, the CDR3 is TGTGCCAGCAGTGAATACAGGGGGCTGTCACCCCTCCACTTT. This sequence joins TRBV25-1 and TRBJ1-6; 8 bases align to TRBD1. The CDR3 has 14 amino acids. Germline values: CDR1 MGHDK, CDR2 SYGVNS. J was trimmed by 10 bases and V by 0 bases; bases with no gene match: 2.

The chain joins TRBV6-5 to TRBJ1-5; the match to TRBD1 covers 8 bases. V lost 5 bases, J lost 5 bases, and 8 bases stayed unmatched. Per the germline V gene, CDR1 is MNHEY and CDR2 is SVGAGI. The CDR3 loop spans 15 amino acids. In DNA form, the CDR3 reads TGTGCCAGCAGTCCCACCAGGGGGCGAGATCAGCCCCAGCATTTT. As protein: CASSPTRGRDQPQHF.

The J gene is TRBJ2-5, the V gene TRBV7-6, with D unclear. The V end lost 6 bases, the J end lost 1 base, and 15 bases lay between the germline ends. CDR1 is SGHVS and CDR2 is FNYEAQ in the germline V gene. The CDR3 is 15 residues long. The CDR3 nucleotides read TGTGCCAGCAGGCTTGGGCCCCCGGCCCAAGAGACCCAGTACTTC. This encodes CASRLGPPAQETQYF. The variable domain in full, completed from reference TRBV7-6 and TRBJ2-5, reads GAGVSQSPRYKVTKRGQDVALRCDPISGHVSLYWYRQALGQGPEFLTYFNYEAQQDKSGLPNDRFSAERPEGSISTLTIQRTEQRDSAMYRCASRLGPPAQETQYFGPGTRLLVL.

The chain couples TRBV5-1 to TRBJ1-2, with 7 positions matching TRBD1. V trimming: 4 bases; J trimming: 3 bases; junction bases outside the gene matches: 6. There are 14 residues in the CDR3. Germline lookup yields CDR1 SGHRS and CDR2 YFSETQ. DNA for the CDR3: TGCGCCAGCAGCGTTGCCGGGACAGACTATGGCTACACCTTC. As protein: CASSVAGTDYGYTF.

Many counts were recorded for this clone. The rearrangement links TRBV6-1 to TRBJ2-3; no reliable D call. Germline-derived CDR1 and CDR2 are MNHNS and SASEGT. This CDR3 contains 10 residues. V was pared by 4 bases and J by 7 bases, with 3 bases between. The CDR3 sequence: CASSGNTQYF. The DNA of the CDR3 is TGTGCCAGCAGTGGGAATACGCAGTATTTT.